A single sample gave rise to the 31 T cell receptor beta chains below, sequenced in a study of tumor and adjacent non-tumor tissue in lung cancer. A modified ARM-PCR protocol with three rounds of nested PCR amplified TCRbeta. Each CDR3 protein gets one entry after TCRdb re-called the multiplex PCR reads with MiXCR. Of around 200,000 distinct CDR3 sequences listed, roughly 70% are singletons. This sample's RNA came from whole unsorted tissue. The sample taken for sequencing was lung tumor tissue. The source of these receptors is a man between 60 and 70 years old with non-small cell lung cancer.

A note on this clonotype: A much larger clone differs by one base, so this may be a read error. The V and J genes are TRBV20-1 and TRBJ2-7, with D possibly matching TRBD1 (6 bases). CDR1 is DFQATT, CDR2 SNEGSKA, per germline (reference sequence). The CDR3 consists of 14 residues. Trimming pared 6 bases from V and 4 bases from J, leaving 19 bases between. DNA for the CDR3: TGCAGTGCCTGGGGCTACAGCCAGGGGTACGAGCAGTACTTC. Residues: CSAWGYSQGYEQYF.

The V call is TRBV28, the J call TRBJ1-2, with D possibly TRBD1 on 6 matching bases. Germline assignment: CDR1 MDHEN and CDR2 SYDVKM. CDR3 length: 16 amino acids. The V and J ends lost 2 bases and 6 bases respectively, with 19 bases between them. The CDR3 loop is CASSLPGTKTSHGYTF. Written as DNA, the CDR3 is TGTGCCAGCAGTTTACCCGGGACAAAGACTAGCCATGGCTACACCTTC.

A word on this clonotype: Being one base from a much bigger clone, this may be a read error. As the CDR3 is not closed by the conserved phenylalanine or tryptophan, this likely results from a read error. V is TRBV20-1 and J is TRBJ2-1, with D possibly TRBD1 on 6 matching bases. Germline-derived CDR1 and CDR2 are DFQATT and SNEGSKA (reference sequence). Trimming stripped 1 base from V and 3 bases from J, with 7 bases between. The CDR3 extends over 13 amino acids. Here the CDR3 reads CSARGQVYNEQFS. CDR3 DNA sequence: TGCAGTGCTAGAGGACAGGTCTACAATGAGCAGTTCTCC.

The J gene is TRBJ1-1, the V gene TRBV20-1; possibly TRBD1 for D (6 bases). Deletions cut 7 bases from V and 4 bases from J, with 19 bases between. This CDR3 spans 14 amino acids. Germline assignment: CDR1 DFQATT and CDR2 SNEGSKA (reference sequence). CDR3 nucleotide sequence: TGCAGTGGTAGGACGGGGGCTGATGTCACTGAAGCTTTCTTT. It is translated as CSGRTGADVTEAFF.

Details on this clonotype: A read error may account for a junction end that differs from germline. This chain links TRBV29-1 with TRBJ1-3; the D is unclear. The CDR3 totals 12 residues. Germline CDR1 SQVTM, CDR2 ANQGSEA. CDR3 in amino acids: CSVVISGNTIYF. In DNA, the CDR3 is TGTAGCGTCGTAATCTCTGGAAACACCATATATTTT.

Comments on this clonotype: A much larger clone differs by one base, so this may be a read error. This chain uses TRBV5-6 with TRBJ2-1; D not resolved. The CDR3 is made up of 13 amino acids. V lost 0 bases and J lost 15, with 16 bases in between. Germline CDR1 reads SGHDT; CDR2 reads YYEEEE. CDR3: CASSLASTSLRFF. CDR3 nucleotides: TGTGCCAGCAGCTTGGCGTCGACTTCTTTGCGGTTCTTC.

CDR3 sequence: CASSQDQGRVSNQPQYF. The CDR3 DNA follows: TGCGCCAGCAGCCAAGATCAAGGGAGAGTGAGCAATCAGCCCCAGTATTTT. The chain has TRBV4-1 and TRBJ1-5, with a tentative D call TRBD2 (5 bases). The DNA end lines up better with TRBJ2-3; the J call may be wrong. Germline V lookup: CDR1 MGHRA, CDR2 YSYEKL. The CDR3 is made up of 17 amino acids.

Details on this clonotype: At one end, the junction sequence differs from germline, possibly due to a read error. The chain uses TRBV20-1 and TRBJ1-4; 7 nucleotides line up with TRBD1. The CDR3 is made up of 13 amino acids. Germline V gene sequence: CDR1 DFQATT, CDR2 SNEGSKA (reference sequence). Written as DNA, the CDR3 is TGCAGCGCTACGATAGGGGGCGGTGAAAAACTGTTTTTT. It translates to CSATIGGGEKLFF.

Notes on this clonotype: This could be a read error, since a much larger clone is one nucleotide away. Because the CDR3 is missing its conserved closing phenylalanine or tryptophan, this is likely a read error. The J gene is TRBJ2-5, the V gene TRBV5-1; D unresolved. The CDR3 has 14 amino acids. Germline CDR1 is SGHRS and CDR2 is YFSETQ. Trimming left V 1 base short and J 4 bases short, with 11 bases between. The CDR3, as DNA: TGCGCCAGCAGCTTGTCCACGGTGTCAGAGACCCAGTACGTC. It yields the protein CASSLSTVSETQYV.

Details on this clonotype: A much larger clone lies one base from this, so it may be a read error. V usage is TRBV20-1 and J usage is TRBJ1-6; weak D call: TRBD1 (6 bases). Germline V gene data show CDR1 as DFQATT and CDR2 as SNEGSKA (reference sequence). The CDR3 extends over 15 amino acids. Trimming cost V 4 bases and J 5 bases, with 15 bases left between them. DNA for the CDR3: TGCAGTGCTATTGAGGACAGAGTGAATAATTCACCCCTCCACTTT. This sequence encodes CSAIEDRVNNSPLHF.

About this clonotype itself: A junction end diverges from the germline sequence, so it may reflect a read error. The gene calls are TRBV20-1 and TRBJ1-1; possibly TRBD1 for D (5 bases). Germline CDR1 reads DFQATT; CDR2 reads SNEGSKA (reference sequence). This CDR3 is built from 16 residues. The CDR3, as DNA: TGCGGTGCTAGAGAATTGGCAGGGATAGTGTACACTGAAGCTTTCTTT. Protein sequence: CGARELAGIVYTEAFF.

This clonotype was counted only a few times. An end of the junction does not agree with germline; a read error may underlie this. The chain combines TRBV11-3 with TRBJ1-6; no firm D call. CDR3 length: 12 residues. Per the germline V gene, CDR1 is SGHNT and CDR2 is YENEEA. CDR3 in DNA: TGCGTCAGCAGCGACGGTTATCCACCCCTCCACTTT. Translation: CVSSDGYPPLHF. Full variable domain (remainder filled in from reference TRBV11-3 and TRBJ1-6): EAGVVQSPRYKIIEKKQPVAFWCNPISGHNTLYWYLQNLGQGPELLIRYENEEAVDDSQLPKDRFSAERLKGVDSTLKIQPAELGDSAVYLCVSSDGYPPLHFGNGTRLTVT.

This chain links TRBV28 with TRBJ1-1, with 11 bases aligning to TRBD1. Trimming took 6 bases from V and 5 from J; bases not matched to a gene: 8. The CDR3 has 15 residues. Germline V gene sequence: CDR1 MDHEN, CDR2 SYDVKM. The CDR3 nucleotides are TGTGCCAGCAGGACCGGGACAGGGGGTCTGACTGAAGCTTTCTTT. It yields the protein CASRTGTGGLTEAFF.

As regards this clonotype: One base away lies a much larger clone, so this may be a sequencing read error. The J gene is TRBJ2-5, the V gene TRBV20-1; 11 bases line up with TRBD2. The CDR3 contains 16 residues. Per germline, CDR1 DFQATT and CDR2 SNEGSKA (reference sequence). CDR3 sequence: CSARPAIAGGQETRYF. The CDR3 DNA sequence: TGCAGTGCCCGCCCGGCTATAGCGGGAGGGCAAGAGACCCGGTACTTC.

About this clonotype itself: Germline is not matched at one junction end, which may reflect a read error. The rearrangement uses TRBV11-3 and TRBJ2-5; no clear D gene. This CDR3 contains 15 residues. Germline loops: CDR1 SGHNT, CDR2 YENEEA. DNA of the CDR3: TGTGCCAGCAGCTTAGACAGTGGCTCACAAGAGACCCAGTGCTTC. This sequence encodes CASSLDSGSQETQCF.

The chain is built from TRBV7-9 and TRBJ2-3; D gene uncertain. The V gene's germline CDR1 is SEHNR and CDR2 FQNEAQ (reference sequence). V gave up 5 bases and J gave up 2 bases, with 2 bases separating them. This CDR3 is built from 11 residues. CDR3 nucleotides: TGTGCCAGCAGCGCCACAGATACGCAGTATTTT. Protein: CASSATDTQYF.

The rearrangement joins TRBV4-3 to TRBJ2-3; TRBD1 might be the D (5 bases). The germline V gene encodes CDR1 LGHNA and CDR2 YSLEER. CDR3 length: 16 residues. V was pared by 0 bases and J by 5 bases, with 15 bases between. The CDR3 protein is CASSQDRADTRDTQYF. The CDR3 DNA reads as TGCGCCAGCAGCCAAGATAGGGCGGACACCAGAGATACGCAGTATTTT.

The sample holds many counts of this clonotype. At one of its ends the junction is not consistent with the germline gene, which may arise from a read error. As DNA, the CDR3 is TGCAGTGCGAGAGGAGGCCTTGGGCCCGGGGGGGATACGCAGTATTTT. This sequence encodes CSARGGLGPGGDTQYF. This sequence joins TRBV20-1 and TRBJ2-3; 7 nucleotides match TRBD2. CDR3 size: 16 residues. Germline values: CDR1 DFQATT, CDR2 SNEGSKA (reference sequence).

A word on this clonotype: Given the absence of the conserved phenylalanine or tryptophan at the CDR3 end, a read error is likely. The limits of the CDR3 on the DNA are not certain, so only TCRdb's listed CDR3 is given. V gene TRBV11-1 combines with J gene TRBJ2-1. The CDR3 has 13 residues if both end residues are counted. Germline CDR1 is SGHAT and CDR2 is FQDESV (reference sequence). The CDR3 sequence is CASSLERYNEQFV.

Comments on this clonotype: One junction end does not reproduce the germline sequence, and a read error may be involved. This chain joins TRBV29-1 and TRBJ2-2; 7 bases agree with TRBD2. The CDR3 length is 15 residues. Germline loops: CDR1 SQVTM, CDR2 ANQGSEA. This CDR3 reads CTVLTASGNIGELSF. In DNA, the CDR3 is TGCACCGTCCTAACGGCTAGCGGTAACATCGGGGAGCTGTCTTTT.

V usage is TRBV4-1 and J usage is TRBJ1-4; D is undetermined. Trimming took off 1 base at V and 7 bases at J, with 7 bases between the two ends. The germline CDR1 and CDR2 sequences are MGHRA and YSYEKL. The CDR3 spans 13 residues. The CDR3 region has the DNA TGCGCCAGCAGCCAAGCCATGGTTGAAAAACTGTTTTTT. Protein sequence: CASSQAMVEKLFF.

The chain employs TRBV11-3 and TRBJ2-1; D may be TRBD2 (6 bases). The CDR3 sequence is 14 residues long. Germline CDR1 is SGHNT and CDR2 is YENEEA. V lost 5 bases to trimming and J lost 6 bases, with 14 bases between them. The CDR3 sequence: CASSTSGRCNEQFF. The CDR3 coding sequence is TGTGCCAGCAGCACGAGTGGGAGGTGCAATGAGCAGTTCTTC.

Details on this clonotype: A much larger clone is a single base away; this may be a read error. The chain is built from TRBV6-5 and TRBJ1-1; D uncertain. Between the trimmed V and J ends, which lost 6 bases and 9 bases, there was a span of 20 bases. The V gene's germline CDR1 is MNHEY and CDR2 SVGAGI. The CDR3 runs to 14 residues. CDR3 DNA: TGTGCCAGCAGGCGATGGGAGGGTCAAGGTAAAGCTTTCTTT. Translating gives CASRRWEGQGKAFF.

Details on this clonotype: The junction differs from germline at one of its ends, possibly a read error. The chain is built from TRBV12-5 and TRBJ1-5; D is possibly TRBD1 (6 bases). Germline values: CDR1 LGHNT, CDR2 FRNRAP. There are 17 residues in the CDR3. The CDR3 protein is CGSWPGTTERGNQPQHF. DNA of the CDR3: TGTGGTAGTTGGCCCGGGACAACTGAAAGGGGCAATCAGCCCCAGCATTTT.

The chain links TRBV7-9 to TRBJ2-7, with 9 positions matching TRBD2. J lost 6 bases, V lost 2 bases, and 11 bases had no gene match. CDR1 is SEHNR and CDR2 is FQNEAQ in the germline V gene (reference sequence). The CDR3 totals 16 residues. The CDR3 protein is CASSLNERGAAGEQYF. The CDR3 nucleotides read TGTGCCAGCAGCTTAAATGAGCGGGGGGCCGCGGGCGAGCAGTACTTC.

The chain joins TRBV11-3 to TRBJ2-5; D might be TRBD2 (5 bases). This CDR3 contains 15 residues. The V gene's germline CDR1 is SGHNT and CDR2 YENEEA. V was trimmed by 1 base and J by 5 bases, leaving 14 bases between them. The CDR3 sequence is CASSLAGGELETQYF. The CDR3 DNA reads TGTGCCAGCAGCTTAGCTGGTGGGGAGCTGGAGACCCAGTACTTC.

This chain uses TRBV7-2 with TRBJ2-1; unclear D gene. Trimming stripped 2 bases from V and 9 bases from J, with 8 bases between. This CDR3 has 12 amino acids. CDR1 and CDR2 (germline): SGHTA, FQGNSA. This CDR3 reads CASSLWSREQFF. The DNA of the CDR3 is TGTGCCAGCAGCTTATGGAGCCGTGAGCAGTTCTTC.

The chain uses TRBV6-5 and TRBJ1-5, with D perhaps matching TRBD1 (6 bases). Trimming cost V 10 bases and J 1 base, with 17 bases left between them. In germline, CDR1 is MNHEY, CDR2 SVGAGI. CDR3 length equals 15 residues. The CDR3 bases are TGTGCCAACCGTTACCTACAGGGAAGCAATCAGCCCCAGCATTTT. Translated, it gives CANRYLQGSNQPQHF.

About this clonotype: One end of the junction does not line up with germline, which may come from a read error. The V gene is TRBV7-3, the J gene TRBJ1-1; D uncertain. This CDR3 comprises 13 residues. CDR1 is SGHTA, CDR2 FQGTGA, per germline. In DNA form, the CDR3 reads TGTGCCAGCAGCTTAACAGTGAAAACTGAAGCTTTCTTT. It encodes CASSLTVKTEAFF.

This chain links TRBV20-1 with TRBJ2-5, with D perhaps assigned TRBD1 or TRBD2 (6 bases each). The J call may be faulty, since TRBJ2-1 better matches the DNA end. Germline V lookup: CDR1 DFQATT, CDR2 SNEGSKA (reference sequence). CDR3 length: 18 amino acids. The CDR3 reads CSARSQSPDRGQWETQFF. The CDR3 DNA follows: TGCAGTGCCAGGAGTCAATCCCCTGATCGGGGGCAATGGGAGACCCAGTTCTTC.

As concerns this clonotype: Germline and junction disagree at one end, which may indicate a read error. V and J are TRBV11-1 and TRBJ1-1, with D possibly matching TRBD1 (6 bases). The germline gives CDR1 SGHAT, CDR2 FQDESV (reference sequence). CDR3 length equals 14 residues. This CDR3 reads CTSSLDRLEVEAFF. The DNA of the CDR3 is TGTACCAGCAGCTTAGACAGGTTGGAGGTTGAAGCTTTCTTT.